The 21 T cell receptor beta chains presented below share a single source sample, sequenced in a study of blood T cell repertoires in COVID-19. Libraries were prepared by immunoSEQ multiplex PCR; TCRdb keeps only in-frame clonotypes and omits some of them. The repertoire includes about 220,000 clones, more than 65% of them detected once, and 3% to 4.5% sits in the top ten. Sequenced input: peripheral blood. Receptors were obtained from a woman aged 80 or older with acute or convalescent COVID-19.

The genes are TRBV19 and TRBJ1-3; 7 nucleotides align to TRBD1. The CDR3 spans 14 residues. Germline CDR1 reads LNHDA; CDR2 reads SQIVND (reference sequence). V was clipped by 5 bases and J by 3 bases; unmatched bases: 4. Here the CDR3 reads CASSETGRGNTIYF. As DNA, the CDR3 is TGTGCCAGTAGTGAGACAGGGCGTGGAAACACCATATATTTT.

V is TRBV7-9 and J is TRBJ1-6; 10 nucleotides line up with TRBD1. J was trimmed by 7 bases and V by 6 bases; bases with no gene match: 9. From germline, CDR1 is SEHNR and CDR2 FQNEAQ (reference sequence). This CDR3 spans 16 amino acids. This CDR3 reads CASSSTGTGVNSPLHF. The CDR3 DNA reads as TGTGCCAGCAGTAGTACCGGGACAGGGGTCAATTCACCCCTCCACTTT.

This clone was seen only a few times. The CDR3 loop is CASLTSGATNEQFF. CDR3 nucleotide sequence: TGTGCCAGCCTGACTAGCGGGGCTACTAATGAGCAGTTCTTC. The genes are TRBV6-5 and TRBJ2-1, with TRBD2 identical over 11 bases. The CDR3 has 14 amino acids. The J segment lost 7 bases and the V segment lost 8 bases, leaving 7 bases of the junction unmatched. Germline values: CDR1 MNHEY, CDR2 SVGAGI.

The chain recombines TRBV15 with TRBJ1-1, with D possibly being TRBD1 (5 bases). With 4 bases removed from V and 7 bases from J, the gap between germline ends came to 10 bases. The CDR3 has 12 residues. Germline assignment: CDR1 LNHNV and CDR2 YYDKDF (reference sequence). The CDR3 protein is CATSTDRNEAFF. The CDR3 DNA sequence: TGTGCCACCAGCACAGACAGAAATGAAGCTTTCTTT.

The V call is TRBV12-5, the J call TRBJ1-5; TRBD1 matches 7 bases. The CDR3 has 14 residues. J gave up 5 bases and V 7 bases, and 8 bases lay outside the gene matches. CDR1 and CDR2 (germline): LGHNT, FRNRAP. Here the CDR3 DNA reads TGTGCTAGTGTTCGACAGGGCGAATATCAGCCCCAGCATTTT. This encodes CASVRQGEYQPQHF.

This clone was counted once. The rearrangement uses TRBV11-3 and TRBJ2-7; D uncertain. The V gene's germline CDR1 is SGHNT and CDR2 YENEEA. V was pared by 4 bases and J by 7 bases, with 14 bases between. The CDR3 covers 13 residues. This chain's CDR3 is CASSSPNRGEQYF. The CDR3 DNA is TGTGCCAGCAGCTCCCCAAATAGAGGAGAGCAGTACTTC.

The V and J genes are TRBV6-1 and TRBJ1-4, with 8 bases fitting TRBD1. The CDR3 runs 16 residues. V was pared by 2 bases and J by 4 bases, with 6 bases of the junction left unmatched. Germline CDR1 MNHNS, CDR2 SASEGT. DNA of the CDR3: TGTGCCAGCAGTGAACTGCTTGGACAGGGTAATGAAAAACTGTTTTTT. This sequence encodes CASSELLGQGNEKLFF.

The chain joins TRBV4-2 to TRBJ1-1; a possible D gene is TRBD1 (5 bases). The V gene's germline CDR1 is LGHNA and CDR2 YNFKEQ. V was shortened by 1 base and J by 0 bases, with 15 bases between the two germline ends. The CDR3 covers 17 residues. CDR3 sequence (DNA): TGTGCCAGCAGCCAAGGGGTGGGCGGGGGAGTGAACACTGAAGCTTTCTTT. It yields the protein CASSQGVGGGVNTEAFF.

On this clone: A junction boundary mismatches the germline segment, possibly from a read error. The same CDR3 also results from other DNA sequences found in this sample. The chain joins TRBV7-9 to TRBJ1-5; tentatively, D is TRBD1 (5 bases). Germline V gene lookup returns CDR1 SEHNR and CDR2 FQNEAQ (reference sequence). This CDR3 comprises 18 residues. The CDR3 region is CASSLGNKGLESNQPQHF. The CDR3, as DNA: TGTGCCAGCAGCTTAGGTAACAAGGGGTTGGAAAGCAATCAGCCTCAGCATTTT.

This clone was seen just once. For the CDR3, the DNA is TGTGCCAGCAGTTACTCGTCCGTATACAATGAGCAGTTCTTC. Its protein is CASSYSSVYNEQFF. V and J are TRBV6-2 or TRBV6-3 and TRBJ2-1; D not resolved. Germline V gene lookup returns CDR1 MNHEY and CDR2 SVGEGT. The CDR3 length is 14 residues. Trimming removed 0 bases at V and 4 bases at J, with 7 bases between.

The table lists this clone with a count of one. The J gene is TRBJ2-3, the V gene TRBV14, with 9 nucleotides matching TRBD2. V shed 4 bases and J 4 bases; nucleotides not matched to a gene: 9. The CDR3 totals 16 residues. CDR1 is SGHDN, CDR2 FVKESK, per germline. CDR3 coding DNA: TGTGCCAGCAGCCCGCTAGGCGGGGGGGCAGCAGATACGCAGTATTTT. It codes for CASSPLGGGAADTQYF.

The J gene is TRBJ1-5, the V gene TRBV9, with 7 bases lining up with TRBD1. Germline trimming cut 0 bases from V and 4 bases from J; bases unmatched to any gene: 4. CDR3 length: 15 amino acids. CDR1 and CDR2 from the germline V gene are SGDLS and YYNGEE. Written as DNA, the CDR3 is TGTGCCAGCAGCGTAGGAGGGGGCGAGAATCAGCCCCAGCATTTT. Translating gives CASSVGGGENQPQHF.

Only one count was recorded for this clone. The CDR3 DNA is TGTGCCAGCTCACCACAGACAGGGCCGGAATCACCCCTCCACTTT. Its protein is CASSPQTGPESPLHF. The chain combines TRBV18 with TRBJ1-6, with 7 bases that match TRBD1. Germline values: CDR1 KGHSH, CDR2 LQKENI. The length of the CDR3 is 15 residues. With V trimmed by 1 base and J by 10 bases, 7 bases remained unmatched.

The rearrangement links TRBV9 to TRBJ2-1, with 7 bases matching TRBD2. V shed 0 bases and J 9 bases; nucleotides not matched to a gene: 3. The germline gives CDR1 SGDLS, CDR2 YYNGEE. The CDR3 has 13 residues. The CDR3 sequence is CASSVGLATEQFF. For the CDR3, the DNA is TGTGCCAGCAGCGTAGGACTAGCAACTGAGCAGTTCTTC.

The chain is built from TRBV30 and TRBJ1-4; 10 bases are shared with TRBD1. Germline V CDR1 and CDR2: GTSNPN, SVGIG (reference sequence). This CDR3 region has 18 residues. V shed 5 bases and J 3 bases; nucleotides not matched to a gene: 15. As DNA, the CDR3 is TGTGCCTGGGGGAAAAAGGGACAGGGGATGAGGGCTAATGAAAAACTGTTTTTT. Translating it yields CAWGKKGQGMRANEKLFF.

This chain connects TRBV28 to TRBJ2-2, with no clear D. This CDR3 has 12 residues. V shed 6 bases and J shed 5 bases, with 7 bases lying between them. Germline V gives CDR1 MDHEN, CDR2 SYDVKM. The CDR3 loop reads CASRLPTGELFF. The CDR3 DNA follows: TGTGCCAGCAGACTTCCGACCGGGGAGCTGTTTTTT.

V is TRBV5-4 and J is TRBJ1-2; 7 bases match TRBD1. The V and J ends lost 0 bases and 12 bases, in that order; junction bases with no gene match: 11. Germline-derived CDR1 and CDR2 are SGHNT and YYREEE (reference sequence). This CDR3 is built from 14 residues. The CDR3 bases are TGTGCCAGCAGCTTGGAGGGACAGTCGTTTTATCACACCTTC. This sequence encodes CASSLEGQSFYHTF.

V gene TRBV7-9 combines with J gene TRBJ1-2; TRBD1 might be the D (5 bases). The CDR3 contains 12 residues. Trimming removed 1 base from V and 14 bases from J, with 14 bases in between. Germline V CDR1 and CDR2: SEHNR, FQNEAQ (reference sequence). CDR3 nucleotide sequence: TGTGCCAGCAGCTTAGATCAGGGAGGGTGGACCTTC. Its translation is CASSLDQGGWTF.

This chain joins TRBV7-8 and TRBJ2-1; possible D gene TRBD2, 5 bases. The CDR3 is 17 amino acids. The germline gives CDR1 SGHVS, CDR2 FQNEAQ. Deletions cut 0 bases from V and 3 bases from J, with 15 bases between. The chain's CDR3 is CASSLALAATLYNEQFF. In DNA, the CDR3 is TGTGCCAGCAGCTTAGCCCTAGCAGCCACTCTCTACAATGAGCAGTTCTTC. Full variable domain (rest looked up from reference TRBV7-8 and TRBJ2-1): GAGVSQSPRYKVAKRGQDVALRCDPISGHVSLFWYQQALGQGPEFLTYFQNEAQLDKSGLPSDRFFAERPEGSVSTLKIQRTQQEDSAVYLCASSLALAATLYNEQFFGPGTRLTVL.

The chain's CDR3 is CASSLRGAGQPQHF. CDR3 DNA sequence: TGTGCCAGCAGCTTACGGGGGGCCGGTCAGCCCCAGCATTTT. This chain links TRBV11-3 with TRBJ1-5, with D possibly TRBD1 on 6 matching bases. In germline, CDR1 is SGHNT, CDR2 YENEEA. Between the trimmed V and J ends, which lost 2 bases and 6 bases, there was a span of 11 bases. The CDR3 contains 14 residues.

This clone is a singleton in its sample. The gene calls are TRBV30 and TRBJ1-6, with TRBD1 matching 7 bases. The CDR3 totals 12 residues. CDR1 and CDR2 (germline): GTSNPN, SVGIG (reference sequence). Trimming took 4 bases from V and 6 from J; bases not matched to a gene: 0. The DNA for the CDR3 is TGTGCCTGGACAGGGGGTAATTCACCCCTCCACTTT. Translating gives CAWTGGNSPLHF.